This TCR beta chain was captured by sequencing in a study of blood T cell repertoires in COVID-19. With 5 bases removed from V and 10 bases from J, the gap between germline ends came to 12 bases. The CDR3 contains 12 residues. Clinical history reported by participants formed the basis on which cohorts were assigned. Per the study methods: Using reference gene primer amplification, nucleated cell counts were estimated. TCRdb keeps only in-frame clones here, not all; method: immunoSEQ multiplex PCR. That table supplies the V and J calls and clone size; D and trimming were determined from the DNA. The sample gives around 400,000 clones, about 89% of which show up once; just over 0.85% is in the top ten.

The sample consisted of PBMCs or T cells enriched from blood (not recorded which). This receptor was identified in a woman in her thirties or forties who had been exposed to COVID-19. The chain is built from TRBV12-3 or TRBV12-4 and TRBJ2-1; TRBD1 might be the D (5 bases). The CDR3 reads CASSPRVPEQFF. The CDR3 nucleotides are TGTGCCAGCAGTCCCAGGGTGCCCGAGCAGTTCTTC.